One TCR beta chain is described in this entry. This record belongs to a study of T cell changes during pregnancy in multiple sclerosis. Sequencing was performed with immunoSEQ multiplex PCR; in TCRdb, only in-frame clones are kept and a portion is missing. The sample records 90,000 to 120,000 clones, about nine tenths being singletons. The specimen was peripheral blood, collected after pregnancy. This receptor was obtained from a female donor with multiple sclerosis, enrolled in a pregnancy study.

The CDR3 is CASRTGTVNQPQHF. CDR3 sequence (DNA): TGTGCCAGTAGAACCGGGACAGTAAATCAGCCCCAGCATTTT. This rearrangement joins TRBV19 to TRBJ1-5; TRBD1 matches 7 bases. CDR1 LNHDA and CDR2 SQIVND come from the germline V gene (reference sequence). There are 14 residues in the CDR3. Germline trimming cut 6 bases from V and 4 bases from J; bases unmatched to any gene: 6.